This paragraph reports one T cell receptor beta chain. Its antigen is not known. Trimming cost V 3 bases and J 0 bases, with 22 bases left between them. The CDR3 has 19 amino acids. Germline-derived CDR1 and CDR2 are MNHEY and SMNVEV (reference sequence). 60 Vbeta and 13 Jbeta primers were used in PCR. The protocol was immunoSEQ multiplex PCR, while the TCRdb copy is restricted to in-frame clones and leaves out a portion. In the table there are 150,000 to 200,000 clones, roughly four fifths of which are singletons. The record originates from a study of cytomegalovirus exposure and HLA in healthy donors. Findings of the study overall: Rarity marked most TCR sequences, yet some public TCRs occurred in many donors.

Sequenced input: PBMCs. The V gene is TRBV27, the J gene TRBJ2-3; maybe TRBD2 (5 bases). The TCR comes from a male donor in good health and CMV-seropositive. CDR3 loop: CASSFTIRVARLSTDTQYF. The DNA for the CDR3 is TGTGCCAGCAGTTTCACAATTCGGGTAGCGCGGTTAAGCACAGATACGCAGTATTTT.